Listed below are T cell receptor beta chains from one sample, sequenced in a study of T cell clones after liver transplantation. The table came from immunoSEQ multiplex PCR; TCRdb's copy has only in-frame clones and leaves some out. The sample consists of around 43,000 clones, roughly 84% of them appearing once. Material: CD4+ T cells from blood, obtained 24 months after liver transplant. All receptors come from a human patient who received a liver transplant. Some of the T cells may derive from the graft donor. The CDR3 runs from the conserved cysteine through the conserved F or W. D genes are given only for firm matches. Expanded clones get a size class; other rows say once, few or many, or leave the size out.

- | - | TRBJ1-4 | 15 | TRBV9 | CASSVGGRGNEKLFF | TGTGCCAGCAGCGTAGGAGGTAGGGGGAATGAAAAACTGTTTTTT
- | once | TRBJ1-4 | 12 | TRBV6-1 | CASSRLEEKLFF | TGTGCCAGCAGTCGACTCGAGGAAAAACTGTTTTTT
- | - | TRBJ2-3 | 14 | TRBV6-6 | CASSPTRSTDTQYF | TGTGCCAGCAGCCCAACCCGCTCGACAGATACGCAGTATTTT
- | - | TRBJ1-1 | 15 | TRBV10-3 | CAISENPGVPTEAFF | TGTGCCATCAGCGAGAATCCAGGGGTCCCCACTGAAGCTTTCTTT
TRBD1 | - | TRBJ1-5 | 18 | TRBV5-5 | CASSLADRGSYSNQPQHF | TGTGCCAGCAGCTTGGCGGACAGGGGGTCGTATAGCAATCAGCCCCAGCATTTT
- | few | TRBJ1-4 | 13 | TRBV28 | CASTGATNEKLFF | TGTGCCAGCACAGGGGCAACTAATGAAAAACTGTTTTTT
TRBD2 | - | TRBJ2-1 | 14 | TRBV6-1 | CASSVEGGYNEQFF | TGTGCCAGCAGTGTGGAGGGAGGGTACAATGAGCAGTTCTTC
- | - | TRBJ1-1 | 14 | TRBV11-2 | CASSLVRENTEAFF | TGTGCCAGCAGCTTGGTGAGGGAGAACACTGAAGCTTTCTTT
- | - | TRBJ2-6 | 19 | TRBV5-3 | CARIRVREGITSGANVLTF | TGTGCCAGAATACGGGTTAGGGAAGGCATAACTTCTGGGGCCAACGTCCTGACTTTC
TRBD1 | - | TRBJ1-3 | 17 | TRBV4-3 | CASSLTPGTGSRDTIYF | TGCGCCAGCAGCCTTACTCCCGGGACAGGGAGCAGAGACACCATATATTTT
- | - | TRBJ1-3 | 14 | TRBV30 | CAWGLERSGNTIYF | TGTGCCTGGGGGCTTGAGCGCTCTGGAAACACCATATATTTT
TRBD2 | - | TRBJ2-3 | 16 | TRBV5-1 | CASSLALAGVVDTQYF | TGCGCCAGCAGCTTGGCGTTAGCGGGAGTAGTAGATACGCAGTATTTT
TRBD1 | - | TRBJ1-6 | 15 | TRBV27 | CASRKTGTDFSPLHF | TGTGCCAGCAGAAAAACCGGGACAGATTTCTCACCCCTCCACTTT
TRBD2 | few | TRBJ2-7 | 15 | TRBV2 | CASRESGLVGYEQYF | TGTGCCAGCAGGGAGTCGGGACTAGTCGGCTACGAGCAGTACTTC
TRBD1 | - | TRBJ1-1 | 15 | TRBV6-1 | CASSGRTGGFTEAFF | TGTGCCAGCAGTGGCCGGACAGGGGGTTTTACTGAAGCTTTCTTT
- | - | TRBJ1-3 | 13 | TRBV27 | CASSPTGGNTIYF | TGTGCCAGCAGCCCGACTGGAGGAAACACCATATATTTT
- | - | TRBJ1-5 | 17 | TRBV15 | CATSRRQIWAGNQPQHF | TGTGCCACCAGCAGAAGACAGATTTGGGCGGGGAATCAGCCCCAGCATTTT
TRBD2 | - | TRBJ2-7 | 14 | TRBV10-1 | CASSASGTSYEQYF | TGCGCCAGCAGTGCTAGCGGGACCTCCTACGAGCAGTACTTC
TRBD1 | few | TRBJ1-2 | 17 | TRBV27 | CASSPRTRQGASYGYTF | TGTGCCAGCAGTCCCCGAACTAGACAGGGGGCCAGCTATGGCTACACCTTC
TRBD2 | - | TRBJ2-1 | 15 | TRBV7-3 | CASSIGLAGGPEQFF | TGTGCCAGCAGCATCGGACTAGCGGGAGGGCCTGAGCAGTTCTTC
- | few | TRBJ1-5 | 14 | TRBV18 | CASSPGGSNQPQHF | TGTGCCAGCTCACCTGGGGGAAGCAATCAGCCCCAGCATTTT
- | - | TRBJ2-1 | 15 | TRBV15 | CATSREGKSYNEQFF | TGTGCCACCAGCAGAGAAGGGAAGTCCTACAATGAGCAGTTCTTC
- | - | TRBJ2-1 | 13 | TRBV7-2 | CASSLSQGNEQFF | TGTGCCAGCAGCTTATCGCAGGGCAATGAGCAGTTCTTC
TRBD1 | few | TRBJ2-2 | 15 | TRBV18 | CASSRDRGLTGELFF | TGTGCCAGCTCACGCGACAGGGGGCTAACCGGGGAGCTGTTTTTT
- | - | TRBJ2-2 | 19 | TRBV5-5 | CASSSRMTGRSGPSGELFF | TGTGCCAGCAGCTCGAGAATGACAGGCCGATCTGGGCCGTCCGGGGAGCTGTTTTTT
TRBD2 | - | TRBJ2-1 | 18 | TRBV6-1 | CASSEGPIGGGAQNEQFF | TGTGCCAGCAGTGAAGGCCCTATCGGCGGGGGGGCTCAGAATGAGCAGTTCTTC